The sequence of this T cell receptor (beta chain) was determined in a study of cytomegalovirus exposure and HLA in healthy donors. Study outcomes and limitations: First-cohort TCR clusters were later found to tend to co-occur in the roughly 130 validation repertoires. Across donors, most TCRs were seen rarely, yet some public ones were widespread. The authors enumerated roughly 160 TCR beta chains as linked to cytomegalovirus.

The CDR3 is 13 amino acids. Germline CDR1 is SQVTM and CDR2 is ANQGSEA. Trimming at V came to 8 bases and at J to 1 base, leaving 7 bases not matched to a gene. The donors were in the approximately 120-subject validation cohort; that cohort was separate from the approximately 670-subject first cohort. Profiled with immunoSEQ multiplex PCR; TCRdb holds only in-frame clones, not every one. This sample has 150,000 to 200,000 clones, with about 85% found just once. There are many counts of this clone. Antigen unknown. The clonotype comes from a man between 18 and 29 years old in good health and CMV-seropositive. The chain recombines TRBV29-1 with TRBJ1-1, with 7 bases that match TRBD1. Sequences were obtained from PBMCs. This CDR3 reads CSITGQSNTEAFF. In DNA, the CDR3 is TGCAGCATTACGGGACAGTCGAACACTGAAGCTTTCTTT.